The clone carrying this T cell receptor beta chain has a handful of counts. The entry originates in a study of blood T cell repertoires in COVID-19. On the study more broadly: Samples came from the United States, Italy and Spain, spanning acute and convalescent COVID-19.

Germline CDR1 reads MNHEY; CDR2 reads SVGAGI. The V end lost 4 bases, the J end lost 1 base, and 14 bases lay between the germline ends. The CDR3 sequence is 16 residues long. Using immunoSEQ multiplex PCR, the repertoire was profiled, and TCRdb retains in-frame clones only, with some absent. The sample yields hundreds of thousands of clones, 83% seen once. The receptor was derived from a woman between 50 and 59 years old who had been exposed to COVID-19. The V and J genes are TRBV6-5 and TRBJ1-3, with D possibly TRBD1 on 6 matching bases. Material for sequencing was PBMCs or T cells enriched from blood (not recorded which). The CDR3 region is CASSSRGFRSGNTIYF. The CDR3 nucleotides are TGTGCCAGCAGTTCCAGGGGTTTTAGGTCTGGAAACACCATATATTTT.